The 19 T cell receptor beta chains presented below share a single source sample, sequenced in a study of blood T cell repertoires in COVID-19 (TCRdb year 2020). The library was produced with the immunoSEQ multiplex PCR assay. Held by TCRdb, this immuneACCESS table contains in-frame sequences only and omits some clones. Under half of the omission traces to an unresolved V gene where checked; the cause of the rest is unknown. The sample yields some 300,000 clones; around 92% were counted once. Under 3.5% of the sample belongs to the ten largest clones. Sequencing used PBMCs or T cells enriched from blood (not recorded which). All receptors derive from a woman in her forties or fifties who had been exposed to COVID-19.

The chain uses TRBV7-9 and TRBJ2-7; D unclear. The CDR3 runs 16 residues. Trimming removed 2 bases at V and 0 bases at J, with 14 bases between. Per the germline V gene, CDR1 is SEHNR and CDR2 is FQNEAQ (reference sequence). CDR3 sequence reads: CASSLFGGRISYEQYF. The CDR3 bases are TGTGCCAGCAGCTTATTCGGCGGCAGAATCTCCTACGAGCAGTACTTC.

The chain links TRBV2 to TRBJ2-7; D uncertain. V was pared by 6 bases and J by 4 bases, with 13 bases between. The CDR3 is 13 amino acids. The germline gives CDR1 SNHLY, CDR2 FYNNEI. CDR3 DNA sequence: TGTGCCAGCAGACAGAAACCAATGTACGAGCAGTACTTC. Translating it yields CASRQKPMYEQYF.

The V and J genes are TRBV7-2 and TRBJ2-1; 7 positions match TRBD1. This CDR3 contains 15 residues. V gave up 3 bases and J gave up 7 bases; unmatched junction bases: 9. The germline V gene encodes CDR1 SGHTA and CDR2 FQGNSA. In DNA, the CDR3 is TGTGCCAGCAGCTTGACAGGGTTTGGGGATAATGAGCAGTTCTTC. As protein: CASSLTGFGDNEQFF.

V gene TRBV3-1 (or the pseudogene TRBV3-2) combines with J gene TRBJ2-3; tentatively, D is TRBD2 (6 bases). CDR1 LGHDT and CDR2 YNNKEL come from the germline V gene (reference sequence). The CDR3 consists of 19 residues. The germline V and J ends were trimmed by 0 bases and 1 base, with 20 bases remaining between them. The CDR3 sequence is CASSQDKEGVEWGTDTQYF. The CDR3, as DNA: TGTGCCAGCAGCCAAGATAAGGAGGGAGTAGAATGGGGCACAGATACGCAGTATTTT.

J is TRBJ1-1 and V is TRBV19; D might be TRBD1 (5 bases). Trimming took 7 bases from V and 0 from J, leaving 15 bases between them. Germline CDR1 and CDR2: LNHDA and SQIVND (reference sequence). The CDR3 contains 15 residues. The CDR3 loop is CASNWGYELNTEAFF. CDR3 coding DNA: TGTGCCAGTAATTGGGGCTATGAATTGAACACTGAAGCTTTCTTT.

The chain uses TRBV6-4 and TRBJ1-1; D ambiguous. CDR3 length: 13 amino acids. V was shortened by 9 bases and J by 0 bases, with 11 bases between the two germline ends. CDR1 is MRHNA, CDR2 SNTAGT, per germline. The CDR3 DNA reads TGTGCCAGTAAAGGACTCTTGAACACTGAAGCTTTCTTT. Amino acids: CASKGLLNTEAFF.

There are a few counts of this clone. The rearrangement links TRBV7-9 to TRBJ1-1, with TRBD1 matching over 11 bases. This CDR3 has 12 amino acids. V shed 3 bases and J 10 bases; nucleotides not matched to a gene: 1. The V gene's germline CDR1 is SEHNR and CDR2 FQNEAQ (reference sequence). The CDR3 DNA reads as TGTGCCAGCAGCTTCGGACAGGGGGCAGCTTTCTTT. This translates into CASSFGQGAAFF. The variable domain in full, with the rest retrieved from reference TRBV7-9 and TRBJ1-1, is DTGVSQNPRHKITKRGQNVTFRCDPISEHNRLYWYRQTLGQGPEFLTYFQNEAQLEKSRLLSDRFSAERPKGSFSTLEIQRTEQGDSAMYLCASSFGQGAAFFGQGTRLTVV.

This sequence joins TRBV9 and TRBJ1-5, with TRBD1 as a possible D gene (6 bases). Germline assignment: CDR1 SGDLS and CDR2 YYNGEE. The CDR3 totals 13 residues. Trimming took off 3 bases at V and 2 bases at J, with 6 bases between the two ends. As DNA, the CDR3 is TGTGCCAGCAGCGGACAGGGCAATCAGCCCCAGCATTTT. Protein: CASSGQGNQPQHF.

This sequence joins TRBV19 and TRBJ1-4, with 9 bases that match TRBD1. This CDR3 has 15 amino acids. CDR1 is LNHDA and CDR2 is SQIVND in the germline V gene (reference sequence). Losses at the gene ends were 5 bases for V and 6 bases for J; bases not matched to a gene: 7. CDR3 amino acids: CASSPWDREDEKLFF. DNA for the CDR3: TGTGCCAGTAGTCCGTGGGACAGGGAGGATGAAAAACTGTTTTTT.

The chain is built from TRBV9 and TRBJ1-4; D possibly corresponds to TRBD1 (6 bases). V was pared by 4 bases and J by 4 bases, with 14 bases between. The CDR3 is 15 amino acids. CDR1 is SGDLS, CDR2 YYNGEE, per germline. The CDR3 coding sequence is TGTGCCAGCAGCACCAGCGGACAGATTAATGAAAAACTGTTTTTT. Its translation is CASSTSGQINEKLFF.

The CDR3 region has the DNA TGTGCCAGCAGAGTGTTAACAGAAAATGAAAAACTGTTTTTT. This translates into CASRVLTENEKLFF. The chain uses TRBV2 and TRBJ1-4; D unclear. The CDR3 extends over 14 amino acids. Germline CDR1 and CDR2: SNHLY and FYNNEI. The ends were cut back, 6 bases at V and 5 bases at J, with 13 bases in the middle.

The rearrangement links TRBV29-1 to TRBJ2-1; a possible D gene is TRBD1 (6 bases). The V gene lost 7 bases and the J gene lost 0 bases, with 16 bases spanning the gap. CDR1 and CDR2 from the germline V gene are SQVTM and ANQGSEA. The CDR3 has 15 residues. The CDR3 DNA sequence: TGCAGCGCCTCCCGGGACACACACTCCTACAATGAGCAGTTCTTC. It encodes CSASRDTHSYNEQFF.

This chain links TRBV10-3 with TRBJ2-2; D is possibly TRBD2 (6 bases). CDR3 size: 15 residues. Germline values: CDR1 ENHRY, CDR2 SYGVKD. Trimming took 4 bases from V and 2 from J, leaving 11 bases between them. The CDR3 here is CAISGGTLNTGELFF. CDR3 bases: TGTGCCATCAGTGGCGGGACTTTAAACACCGGGGAGCTGTTTTTT.

The chain links TRBV6-5 to TRBJ1-4; no clear D. The V end lost 4 bases, the J end lost 5 bases, and 8 bases lay between the germline ends. CDR3 length equals 13 residues. Germline CDR1 reads MNHEY; CDR2 reads SVGAGI. The CDR3 region is CASSFPGNEKLFF. In DNA form, the CDR3 reads TGTGCCAGCAGTTTTCCGGGGAATGAAAAACTGTTTTTT.

V gene TRBV5-1 combines with J gene TRBJ2-2, with D possibly matching TRBD1 (5 bases). The V end was cut by 7 bases, the J end by 6 bases, with 10 bases between. Germline lookup yields CDR1 SGHRS and CDR2 YFSETQ. This CDR3 is built from 12 residues. The CDR3 region has the DNA TGCGCCAGCCGCAGGGAAGCCGGGGAGCTGTTTTTT. This gives the protein CASRREAGELFF.

The chain joins TRBV18 to TRBJ2-7; tentative D call: TRBD2 (6 bases). CDR1 is KGHSH and CDR2 is LQKENI in the germline V gene. The V end was cut by 3 bases, the J end by 2 bases, with 11 bases between. The CDR3 totals 14 residues. CDR3 DNA sequence: TGTGCCAGCTCACCGGGTCGGGAGACCTACGAGCAGTACTTC. It is translated as CASSPGRETYEQYF.

The CDR3 region has the DNA TGTGCCATCCGTCCCACGCTGGGCAGCCAGCCCCAGCATTTT. It codes for CAIRPTLGSQPQHF. The chain recombines TRBV10-3 with TRBJ1-5, with unresolved D. CDR1 is ENHRY and CDR2 is SYGVKD in the germline V gene. The CDR3 runs 14 residues. The V end lost 8 bases, the J end lost 7 bases, and 18 bases lay between the germline ends.

The chain joins TRBV12-3 or TRBV12-4 to TRBJ2-5; D gene uncertain. This CDR3 spans 11 amino acids. The V and J ends lost 6 bases and 3 bases respectively, with 5 bases between them. In DNA, the CDR3 is TGTGCCAGCAGAACGGAAGAGACCCAGTACTTC. Translated: CASRTEETQYF.

This clone was recorded once. The V gene is TRBV7-2, the J gene TRBJ1-1; no definite D call. Germline V CDR1 and CDR2: SGHTA, FQGNSA. The V gene lost 5 bases and the J gene lost 5 bases, with 21 bases spanning the gap. The CDR3 totals 16 residues. DNA for the CDR3: TGTGCCAGCAGCCCCGGACCGGGAGGGAGGCTTACTGAAGCTTTCTTT. As protein: CASSPGPGGRLTEAFF.